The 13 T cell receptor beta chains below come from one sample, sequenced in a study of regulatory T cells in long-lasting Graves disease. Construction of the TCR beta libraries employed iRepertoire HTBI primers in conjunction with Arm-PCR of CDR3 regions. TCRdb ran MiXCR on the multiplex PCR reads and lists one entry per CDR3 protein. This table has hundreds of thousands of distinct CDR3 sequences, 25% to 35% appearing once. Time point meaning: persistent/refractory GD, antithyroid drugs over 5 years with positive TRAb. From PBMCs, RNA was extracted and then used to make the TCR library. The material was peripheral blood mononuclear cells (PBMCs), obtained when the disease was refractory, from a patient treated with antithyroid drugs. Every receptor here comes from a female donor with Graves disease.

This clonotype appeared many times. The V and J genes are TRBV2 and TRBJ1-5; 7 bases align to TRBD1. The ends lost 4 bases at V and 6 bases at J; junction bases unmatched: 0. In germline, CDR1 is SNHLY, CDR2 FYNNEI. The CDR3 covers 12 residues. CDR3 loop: CASSGDSQPQHF. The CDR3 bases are TGTGCCAGCAGTGGGGACAGTCAGCCCCAGCATTTT.

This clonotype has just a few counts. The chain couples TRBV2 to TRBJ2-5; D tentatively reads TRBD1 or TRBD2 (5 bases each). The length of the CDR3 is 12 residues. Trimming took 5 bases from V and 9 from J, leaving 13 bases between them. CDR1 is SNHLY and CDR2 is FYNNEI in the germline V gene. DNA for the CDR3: TGTGCCAGCAGTTTGACACGGGGACCCCAGTACTTC. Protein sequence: CASSLTRGPQYF. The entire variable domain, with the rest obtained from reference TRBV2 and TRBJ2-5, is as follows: EPEVTQTPSHQVTQMGQEVILRCVPISNHLYFYWYRQILGQKVEFLVSFYNNEISEKSEIFDDQFSVERPDGSNFTLKIRSTKLEDSAMYFCASSLTRGPQYFGPGTRLLVL.

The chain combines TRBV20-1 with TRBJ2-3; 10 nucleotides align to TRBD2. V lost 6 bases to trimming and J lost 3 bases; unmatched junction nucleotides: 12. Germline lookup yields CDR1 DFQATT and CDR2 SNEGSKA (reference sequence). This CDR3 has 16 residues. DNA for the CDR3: TGCAGTGCAAGTGGTGTGGCTAGCGGGAGTACAGATACGCAGTATTTT. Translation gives CSASGVASGSTDTQYF.

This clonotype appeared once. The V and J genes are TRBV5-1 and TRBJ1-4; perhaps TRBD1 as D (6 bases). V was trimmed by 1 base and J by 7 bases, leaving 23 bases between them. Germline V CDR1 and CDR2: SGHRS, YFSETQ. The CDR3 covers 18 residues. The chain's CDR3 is CASSLFPSGGGLGEKLFF. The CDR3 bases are TGCGCCAGCAGCTTGTTTCCCTCCGGCGGGGGGCTGGGTGAAAAACTGTTTTTT.

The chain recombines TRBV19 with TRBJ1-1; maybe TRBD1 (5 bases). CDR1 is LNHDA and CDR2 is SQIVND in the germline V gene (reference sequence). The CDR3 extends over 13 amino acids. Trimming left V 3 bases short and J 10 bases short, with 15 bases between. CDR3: CASSMDKALGAFF. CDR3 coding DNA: TGTGCCAGTAGTATGGACAAGGCCCTTGGAGCTTTCTTT. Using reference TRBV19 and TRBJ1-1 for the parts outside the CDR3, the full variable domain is DGGITQSPKYLFRKEGQNVTLSCEQNLNHDAMYWYRQDPGQGLRLIYYSQIVNDFQKGDIAEGYSVSREKKESFPLTVTSAQKNPTAFYLCASSMDKALGAFFGQGTRLTVV.

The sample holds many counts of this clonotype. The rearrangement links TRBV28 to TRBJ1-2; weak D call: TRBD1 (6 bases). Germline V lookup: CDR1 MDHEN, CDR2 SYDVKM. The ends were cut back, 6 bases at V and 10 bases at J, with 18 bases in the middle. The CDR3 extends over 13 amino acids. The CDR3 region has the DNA TGTGCCAGCAGGCCCCGGACAGTGTCGGACTACACCTTC. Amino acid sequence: CASRPRTVSDYTF.

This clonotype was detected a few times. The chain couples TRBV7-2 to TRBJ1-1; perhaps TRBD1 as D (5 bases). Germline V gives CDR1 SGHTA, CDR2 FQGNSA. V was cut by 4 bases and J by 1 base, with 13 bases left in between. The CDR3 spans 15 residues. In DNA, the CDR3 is TGTGCCAGCAGCTGGGACGGACACCCGAACACTGAAGCTTTCTTT. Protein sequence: CASSWDGHPNTEAFF.

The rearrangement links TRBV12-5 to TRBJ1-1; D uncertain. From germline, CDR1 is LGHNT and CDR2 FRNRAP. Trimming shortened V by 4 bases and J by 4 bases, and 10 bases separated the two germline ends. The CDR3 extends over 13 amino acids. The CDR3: CASGSQEITEAFF. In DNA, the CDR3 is TGTGCTAGTGGTTCACAAGAGATCACTGAAGCTTTCTTT.

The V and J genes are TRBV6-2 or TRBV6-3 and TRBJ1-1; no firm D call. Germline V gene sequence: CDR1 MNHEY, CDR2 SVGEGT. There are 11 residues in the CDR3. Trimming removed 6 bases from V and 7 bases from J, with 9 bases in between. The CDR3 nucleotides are TGTGCCAGCAGATCGAGGAGTGAAGCTTTCTTT. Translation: CASRSRSEAFF.

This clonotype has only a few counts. Written as DNA, the CDR3 is TGTGCCTGGACAGAAAATAGCTACGAGCAGTACTTC. Protein sequence: CAWTENSYEQYF. This chain connects TRBV30 to TRBJ2-7; unclear D gene. CDR3 size: 12 residues. CDR1 is GTSNPN, CDR2 SVGIG, per germline (reference sequence). Deletions cut 4 bases from V and 3 bases from J, with 10 bases between.

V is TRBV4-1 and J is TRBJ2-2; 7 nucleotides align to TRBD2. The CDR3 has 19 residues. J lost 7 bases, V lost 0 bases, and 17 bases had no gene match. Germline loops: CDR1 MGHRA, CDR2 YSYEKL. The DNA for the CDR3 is TGCGCCAGCAGCCAAGAAGGCGTCGGGGGGTTTAGCTCGGGCGGGGAGCTGTTTTTT. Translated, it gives CASSQEGVGGFSSGGELFF.

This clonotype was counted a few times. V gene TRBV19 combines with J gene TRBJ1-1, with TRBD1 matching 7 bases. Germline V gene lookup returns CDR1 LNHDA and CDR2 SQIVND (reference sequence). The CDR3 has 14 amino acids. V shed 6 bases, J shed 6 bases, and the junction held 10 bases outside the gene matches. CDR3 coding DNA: TGTGCCAGTAGCCACAGGGGTTCTCCATCTGAAGCTTTCTTT. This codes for CASSHRGSPSEAFF.

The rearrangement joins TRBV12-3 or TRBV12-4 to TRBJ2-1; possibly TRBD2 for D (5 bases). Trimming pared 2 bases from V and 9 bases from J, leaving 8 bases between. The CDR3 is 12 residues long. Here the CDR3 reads CASSLTTSEQFF. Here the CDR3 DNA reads TGTGCCAGCAGTTTAACTACTAGTGAGCAGTTCTTC.